This T cell receptor beta chain originates from a study of follicular helper T cells after annual influenza vaccination. Points from the study as a whole: For non-cTfh compartments, undersampling could not be ruled out.

The assay was immunoSEQ multiplex PCR, and TCRdb's table has in-frame clones only and misses some. Here the sample spans about 10,000 clones, over 75% being singletons. Germline V gene sequence: CDR1 GTSNPN, CDR2 SVGIG (reference sequence). Trimming cost V 0 bases and J 0 bases, with 6 bases left between them. The CDR3 length is 13 residues. Sample time point: 2014-2015 season, 7 days after vaccination. Excluded were substance abuse, HIV/AIDS, active cancer, immunomodulatory drugs and active illness. This clone was observed a few times. Its antigen is still unknown. This clonotype was sampled from an adult who received the influenza vaccine. The chain has TRBV30 and TRBJ2-7; D is undetermined. The sample was CXCR5- memory CD4+ T cells sorted from blood, taken 7 days after influenza vaccination. CDR3 bases: TGTGCCTGGAGTGTAGCGAGCTCCTACGAGCAGTACTTC. This gives the protein CAWSVASSYEQYF.